This entry lists 22 T cell receptor beta chains sequenced from one sample in a study of blood T cell repertoires in COVID-19. Data came from immunoSEQ multiplex PCR; TCRdb stores just in-frame clones and leaves some out. This table holds roughly 100,000 clones, roughly 84% found once. The sequencing sample was made of peripheral blood. All receptors come from a man between 60 and 70 years old with acute or convalescent COVID-19.

The CDR3 protein is CASEGSATNEKLFF. The CDR3 coding sequence is TGTGCCAGCGAGGGTAGTGCAACTAATGAAAAACTGTTTTTT. This sequence joins TRBV28 and TRBJ1-4; D is undetermined. Germline CDR1 is MDHEN and CDR2 is SYDVKM. Trimming left V 8 bases short and J 0 bases short, with 10 bases between. The CDR3 consists of 14 residues.

DNA for the CDR3: TGTGCCAGCAGCCAAGGCGAGGGCGATTTCAATGAGCAGTTCTTC. Residues: CASSQGEGDFNEQFF. V gene TRBV3-1 (or the pseudogene TRBV3-2) combines with J gene TRBJ2-1; D might be TRBD2 (5 bases). There are 15 residues in the CDR3. Trimming took off 1 base at V and 6 bases at J, with 13 bases between the two ends. Per germline, CDR1 LGHDT and CDR2 YNNKEL (reference sequence).

The gene calls are TRBV7-8 and TRBJ2-7, with 9 bases that match TRBD2. The CDR3 extends over 14 amino acids. V dropped 7 bases and J dropped 6; count of bases not matched to a gene: 10. CDR1 and CDR2 from the germline V gene are SGHVS and FQNEAQ. The CDR3 nucleotides read TGTGCCAGCAACGGTAAGCGGGAGGCAGCCGAGCAGTACTTC. Its protein product is CASNGKREAAEQYF.

The gene calls are TRBV25-1 and TRBJ2-2; D might be TRBD2 (5 bases). Germline V lookup: CDR1 MGHDK, CDR2 SYGVNS. V dropped 2 bases and J dropped 11 bases, with 18 bases sitting between them. The CDR3 runs to 15 residues. The CDR3 DNA follows: TGTGCCAGCAGTGAAACACGTCTAGCACTACCCGAGCTGTTTTTT. This gives the protein CASSETRLALPELFF.

The genes are TRBV18 and TRBJ2-7, with TRBD2 identical over 12 bases. From germline, CDR1 is KGHSH and CDR2 LQKENI. J was trimmed by 4 bases and V by 3 bases; bases with no gene match: 7. This CDR3 contains 16 residues. The DNA of the CDR3 is TGTGCCAGCTCACCGACACTAGCGGGAGGCCGATACGAGCAGTACGTC. Translation: CASSPTLAGGRYEQYV.

The genes are TRBV29-1 and TRBJ2-1, with a possible D match to TRBD2 (5 bases). The CDR3 length is 12 residues. V shed 3 bases and J shed 9 bases, with 12 bases lying between them. Germline lookup yields CDR1 SQVTM and CDR2 ANQGSEA. CDR3 coding DNA: TGCAGCGTTGATGGTCTAGCTGCTGAGCAGTTCTTC. As protein: CSVDGLAAEQFF.

There are a few counts of this clone. The chain recombines TRBV25-1 with TRBJ2-1; TRBD1 might be the D (6 bases). With 7 bases removed from V and 6 bases from J, the gap between germline ends came to 13 bases. This CDR3 has 13 residues. The germline V gene encodes CDR1 MGHDK and CDR2 SYGVNS. DNA of the CDR3: TGTGCCAGCATGTACAGGGCGGGCAATGAGCAGTTCTTC. Encoded protein: CASMYRAGNEQFF.

V and J are TRBV7-2 and TRBJ2-3; TRBD2 matches 7 bases. Germline trimming cut 5 bases from V and 8 bases from J; bases unmatched to any gene: 10. CDR3 size: 14 residues. Per the germline V gene, CDR1 is SGHTA and CDR2 is FQGNSA. The CDR3 here is CASSTQTGEGTQYF. The CDR3 DNA is TGTGCCAGCAGCACCCAGACTGGGGAGGGTACGCAGTATTTT.

This clone was counted a single time. This chain links TRBV5-8 with TRBJ2-7; TRBD2 is a possible D gene (6 bases). The CDR3 extends over 14 amino acids. Germline-derived CDR1 and CDR2 are SGHTS and YDEGEE. The V end lost 3 bases, the J end lost 6 bases, and 16 bases lay between the germline ends. In nucleotides, the CDR3 is TGTGCCAGCAGCTACCGCCGGGGGTTCGGCGAGCAGTACGTC. Translating it yields CASSYRRGFGEQYV.

The chain couples TRBV7-2 to TRBJ1-2; 9 bases line up with TRBD1. Per the germline V gene, CDR1 is SGHTA and CDR2 is FQGNSA. V shed 5 bases and J 8 bases; nucleotides not matched to a gene: 6. The CDR3 has 13 residues. The DNA of the CDR3 is TGTGCCAGCAGCGCACAGGGGGCGGGAGGCTACACCTTC. Translating gives CASSAQGAGGYTF.

The V and J genes are TRBV11-2 and TRBJ2-1; D is perhaps TRBD1 (6 bases). The CDR3 is made up of 12 amino acids. The germline CDR1 and CDR2 sequences are SGHAT and FQNNGV. V was shortened by 3 bases and J by 9 bases, with 9 bases between the two germline ends. The CDR3 here is CASSLGAAEQFF. The CDR3 DNA reads as TGTGCCAGCAGCTTGGGGGCGGCTGAGCAGTTCTTC.

The chain employs TRBV6-5 and TRBJ2-5, with 12 bases fitting TRBD2. After removal of 6 bases from V and 1 base from J, the junction contained 3 bases not matched to a gene. Germline V lookup: CDR1 MNHEY, CDR2 SVGAGI. The CDR3 is 15 amino acids. CDR3 loop: CASRPGLAGQETQYF. The CDR3 DNA follows: TGTGCCAGCAGACCGGGACTAGCGGGCCAAGAGACCCAGTACTTC.

This clone has only one observation. The genes are TRBV5-7 and TRBJ2-2, with TRBD1 identical over 10 bases. TRBV5-7 is annotated as an ORF whose role is uncertain. The CDR3 is 15 residues long. Trimming at V came to 4 bases and at J to 3 bases, leaving 3 bases not matched to a gene. The CDR3 sequence is CASSIGQGDTGELFF. In nucleotides, the CDR3 is TGTGCCAGCAGCATTGGACAGGGGGACACCGGGGAGCTGTTTTTT.

This clone was seen only a few times. This sequence joins TRBV9 and TRBJ2-5; 8 bases are a match to TRBD2. The CDR3 is made up of 15 amino acids. Germline V lookup: CDR1 SGDLS, CDR2 YYNGEE. With 0 bases clipped from V and 4 bases from J, the junction kept 5 bases outside the gene matches. In DNA form, the CDR3 reads TGTGCCAGCAGCGTAGGGGGGACTAGGCTAGAGACCCAGTACTTC. This translates into CASSVGGTRLETQYF.

The chain recombines TRBV7-9 with TRBJ1-1; 7 bases match TRBD1. The length of the CDR3 is 15 residues. The germline V gene encodes CDR1 SEHNR and CDR2 FQNEAQ (reference sequence). V was clipped by 2 bases and J by 1 base; unmatched bases: 4. CDR3 residues: CASSLIGQANTEAFF. The CDR3 DNA sequence: TGTGCCAGCAGCTTAATAGGACAGGCGAACACTGAAGCTTTCTTT.

Here the CDR3 DNA reads TGTGCCAGCAGTCCGCCTACAGGGTCTACGGAAAAACTGTTTTTT. Its translation: CASSPPTGSTEKLFF. This chain joins TRBV28 and TRBJ1-4, with D possibly being TRBD1 (6 bases). This CDR3 has 15 amino acids. The germline V gene has CDR1 MDHEN and CDR2 SYDVKM. Trimming cost V 5 bases and J 8 bases, with 18 bases left between them.

The V call is TRBV15, the J call TRBJ2-2; possible D gene TRBD2, 6 bases. Germline V gene lookup returns CDR1 LNHNV and CDR2 YYDKDF (reference sequence). There are 16 residues in the CDR3. Trimming removed 8 bases at V and 3 bases at J, with 19 bases between. CDR3: CATRGWRDRYTGELFF. As DNA, the CDR3 is TGTGCCACCCGCGGTTGGCGGGATCGGTACACCGGGGAGCTGTTTTTT.

This clone was detected only a few times. The chain recombines TRBV19 with TRBJ1-2, with 10 bases fitting TRBD1. The CDR3 is 14 amino acids. Per the germline V gene, CDR1 is LNHDA and CDR2 is SQIVND (reference sequence). Trimming cost V 5 bases and J 3 bases; bases outside gene matches: 3. The CDR3 loop reads CASSGGTGDYGYTF. CDR3 coding DNA: TGTGCCAGTAGTGGAGGGACAGGGGACTATGGCTACACCTTC.

CDR3 coding DNA: TGTGCCAGCAGCAAGAGGACAGGGGGGGATACGCAGTATTTT. Encoded protein: CASSKRTGGDTQYF. The genes are TRBV5-6 and TRBJ2-3; 10 bases map to TRBD1. CDR1 and CDR2 from the germline V gene are SGHDT and YYEEEE. Trimming cost V 4 bases and J 6 bases; bases outside gene matches: 5. The CDR3 is made up of 14 amino acids.

V gene TRBV6-5 combines with J gene TRBJ1-1, with 7 bases identical to TRBD1. After removal of 0 bases from V and 6 bases from J, the junction contained 1 base not matched to a gene. Germline values: CDR1 MNHEY, CDR2 SVGAGI. The CDR3 totals 13 residues. The chain's CDR3 is CASSYSGGPEAFF. Here the CDR3 DNA reads TGTGCCAGCAGTTACTCAGGGGGCCCTGAAGCTTTCTTT.

This clone was found once. The rearrangement links TRBV27 to TRBJ2-1; the D gene is possibly TRBD1 (5 bases). V was clipped by 9 bases and J by 1 base, with 13 bases between them. The CDR3 loop spans 14 amino acids. The V gene's germline CDR1 is MNHEY and CDR2 SMNVEV (reference sequence). The DNA for the CDR3 is TGTGCCAGTAGGACGCAGGGTTCCTACAATGAGCAGTTCTTC. Translating gives CASRTQGSYNEQFF.

The V call is TRBV6-5, the J call TRBJ2-7, with 10 bases fitting TRBD1. The CDR3 extends over 15 amino acids. The V gene's germline CDR1 is MNHEY and CDR2 SVGAGI. The trim removed 6 bases at V and 1 base at J, leaving 6 bases unmatched. CDR3 nucleotide sequence: TGTGCCAGCAGGGAGGGGACAGGGGCTTCCTACGAGCAGTACGTC. Translation: CASREGTGASYEQYV.